This entry describes one TCR beta chain. The CDR3 sequence is 13 residues long. The germline gives CDR1 LGHNT, CDR2 FRNRAP. V dropped 1 base and J dropped 5 bases, with 6 bases sitting between them. Reverse transcription of roughly 0.5 to 1 ug RNA was carried out with random hexamers. An immunoSEQ multiplex PCR generated amplified TCR beta CDR3 products spanning 54 Vbeta and 13 Jbeta. TCRdb reprocessed the immunoSEQ multiplex PCR reads via MiXCR and lists one record per CDR3 protein. The sample consists of about 160,000 distinct CDR3 sequences, roughly 95% of them appearing once. This entry is derived from a study of CD8 T cells in Susac syndrome.

The sequence came from a human donor in good health. The sequenced sample consisted of CD4+ T cells from PBMCs. The chain joins TRBV12-5 to TRBJ1-5; a possible D gene is TRBD1 (6 bases). CDR3 in DNA: TGTGCTAGTGGTTTGGAGGGGGATCAGCCCCAGCATTTT. This translates into CASGLEGDQPQHF.